This T cell receptor (beta chain) was obtained from a study of shared clonotypes between healthy human individuals (dated by TCRdb to 2019 to 2021). With regard to the full study: The cohort comprised two women and a few men aged 18 to 49 years. For each donor, three plates each were used for CD4 naive and CD4 memory, two plates were used for CD8 naive, and one plate was used for CD8 memory. To estimate repertoire size and how much clonotype sharing occurs between individuals, the study deeply sequenced the blood TCR repertoires of roughly 5 healthy adults. To increase sequencing depth and limit assay-specific biases, different laboratories used diverse techniques to prepare libraries and sequence TCR repertoires. Per donor, leukapheresis produced somewhere between about 0.94 and 10 billion PBMCs. What the research found in general, with its limitations: Larger estimated clonotype richness was generally found for naive subsets than for memory subsets. About 4.5% of naive CD4, 3.5% of naive CD8, approximately 2% of memory CD4, and around 0.4% of memory CD8 clonotypes were shared across a few donors. Incomplete sequencing was indicated by rarefaction of sorted-subset datasets, despite the large sequencing depth. Higher generation probabilities were observed for clonotypes shared by all four sorted-subset donors than for non-shared clonotypes. Sampling was limited to blood, and TCR repertoires in tissue likely differ from TCR repertoires in blood. Based on pairwise subsampling, the degree of clonotype sharing among donors was expected to be affected by sequencing depth. Because the study included a small number of donors, the genetic and exposure-history diversity represented was limited.

CD8 naive samples consisted of CD45RO-negative cells that were positively selected for CCR7, yielding a CD45RA+CCR7+ population without TemRA cells. The donors were healthy, HIV-negative adults who had no recently reported acute infections or vaccinations. Only Caucasian adults living in Nashville, Tennessee, USA were represented among the donors. After blood collection by leukapheresis, PBMCs were isolated using Ficoll-Histopaque density gradient centrifugation and then cryopreserved in the vapor phase of liquid nitrogen. Purity and quantity of every magnetically sorted T cell population were checked by analytical flow cytometry. Genomic DNA was isolated from every sorted fraction and measured by UV absorbance on a Nanodrop 2000c. The CDR3 sequence holds 14 residues, the cysteine and phenylalanine included. The sequence is cut down to CDR3 DNA, 42 bases in frame from base 1. At the junction V is shortened by 4 bases and J by 3 bases; bases outside the gene matches: 5. CDR1 is given as SGDLS and CDR2 as YYNGEE, both from the germline V gene.

Using the deep immunoSEQ assay, multiplex PCR amplified TCR CDR3 regions from genomic DNA. For each cell subset, the extracted genomic DNA was distributed evenly across all wells of several immunoSEQ 96-well plates, and each plate served as one replicate. For sorted subsets, about 0.2 ug genomic DNA, equal to tens of thousands of T cell genomes, was loaded into each replicate PCR. Purified libraries were measured with a Qubit 3.0 fluorometer, size-checked on a Bioanalyzer 2100, and measured again with the KAPA Library Quantification kit. Each immunoSEQ 96-well plate was sequenced on its own single-read 150-cycle Illumina NextSeq 550 flow cell. In the original analysis: Because the immunoSEQ output held only junctional sequences and lacked quality scores, the filtering could not match the filtering applied to full-length reads. To assign V/J genes and CDR3, sequences were annotated against IMGT germline references using PyIR, a Python wrapper for IgBLAST v1.9. Reads with weak V/J assignments (E-value above 1e-6), missing CDR3, stop codons, out-of-frame junctions, or ambiguous translated residues were removed. V3J clonotypes were defined as sequences sharing the same inferred V gene, J gene, and CDR3 amino acid sequence. Percentage overlap between repertoires was calculated by dividing the number of shared unique clonotypes by the size of the smaller repertoire. Repertoire richness was assessed with RTK rarefaction, the Chao1 estimator, and Recon v2.1 estimates of unobserved clonotypes. OLGA was used to compute generation probabilities for all TCRbeta clonotypes that the gDNA method yielded from a few donors. The immuneACCESS repertoire file appears here via TCRdb, limited to in-frame rearrangements. These files lack a portion of the clones; in checked studies, under half of the deficit traces to unresolved V genes, and the cause of the others is not known. For V, J and clone size, that table is used; D and trimming come from the DNA. The sample contains millions of clones, about 95% of them found a single time. Clones ranked in the top ten supply 1.1% of the sample.

Details on this clone: It lacks a known antigen. Base qualities were left out, and no much larger clone turns up one base away.

Material for sequencing was naive CD8+ T cells sorted from blood. Taken with the paper, the label for cell subset or site translates to: CD45RA+CCR7+. The chain is encoded by TRBV9 joined to TRBJ2-7; 9 central bases correspond to TRBD1. This clonotype originated in a man younger than 30 in good health. The DNA sequence is as follows: TGTGCCAGCAGCTTACAGGGGGCCCACTACGAGCAGTACTTC. Translated, it gives CASSLQGAHYEQYF.